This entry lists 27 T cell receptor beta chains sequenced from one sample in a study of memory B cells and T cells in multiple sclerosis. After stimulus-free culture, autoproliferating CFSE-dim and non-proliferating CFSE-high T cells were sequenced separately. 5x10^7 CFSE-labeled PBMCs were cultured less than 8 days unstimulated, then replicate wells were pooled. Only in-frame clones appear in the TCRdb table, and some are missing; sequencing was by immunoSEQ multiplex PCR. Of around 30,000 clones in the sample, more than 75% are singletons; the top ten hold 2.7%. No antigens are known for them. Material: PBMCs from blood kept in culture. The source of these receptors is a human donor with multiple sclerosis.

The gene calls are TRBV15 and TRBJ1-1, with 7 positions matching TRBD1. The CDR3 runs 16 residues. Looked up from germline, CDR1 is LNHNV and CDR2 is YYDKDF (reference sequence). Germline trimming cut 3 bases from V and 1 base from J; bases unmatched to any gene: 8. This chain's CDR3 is CATSRARQGKNTEAFF. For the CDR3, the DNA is TGTGCCACCAGCAGGGCCAGACAGGGTAAGAACACTGAAGCTTTCTTT.

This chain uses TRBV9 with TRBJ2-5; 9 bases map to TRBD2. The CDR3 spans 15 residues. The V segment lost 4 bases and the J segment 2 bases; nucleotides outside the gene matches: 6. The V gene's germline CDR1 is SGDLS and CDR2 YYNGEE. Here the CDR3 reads CASSISGRSQETQYF. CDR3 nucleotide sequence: TGTGCCAGCAGCATAAGCGGGAGGTCTCAAGAGACCCAGTACTTC. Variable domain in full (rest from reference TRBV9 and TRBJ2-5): DSGVTQTPKHLITATGQRVTLRCSPRSGDLSVYWYQQSLDQGLQFLIQYYNGEERAKGNILERFSAQQFPDLHSELNLSSLELGDSALYFCASSISGRSQETQYFGPGTRLLVL.

The CDR3 sequence: CASSYSGQGLSEQYF. For the CDR3, the DNA is TGTGCCAGCAGTTACTCAGGACAGGGGTTGAGCGAGCAGTACTTC. V and J are TRBV6-6 and TRBJ2-7; the match to TRBD1 covers 9 bases. The CDR3 extends over 15 amino acids. Trimming cost V 0 bases and J 6 bases; bases outside gene matches: 6. Germline CDR1 and CDR2: MNHNY and SVGAGI (reference sequence).

CDR3 amino acids: CASSRLTGAEQYF. The CDR3 coding sequence is TGTGCCAGCAGCCGATTGACAGGGGCGGAGCAGTACTTC. The rearrangement links TRBV16 to TRBJ2-7; TRBD1 agrees at 8 bases. The ends lost 4 bases at V and 7 bases at J; junction bases unmatched: 6. The CDR3 runs to 13 residues. Germline V gene lookup returns CDR1 KGHSY and CDR2 FQNENV.

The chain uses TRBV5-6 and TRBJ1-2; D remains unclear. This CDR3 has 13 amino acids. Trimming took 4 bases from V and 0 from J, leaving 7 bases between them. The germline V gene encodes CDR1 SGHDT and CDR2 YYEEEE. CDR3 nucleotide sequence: TGTGCCAGCAGCCCCGGGACTAACTATGGCTACACCTTC. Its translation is CASSPGTNYGYTF.

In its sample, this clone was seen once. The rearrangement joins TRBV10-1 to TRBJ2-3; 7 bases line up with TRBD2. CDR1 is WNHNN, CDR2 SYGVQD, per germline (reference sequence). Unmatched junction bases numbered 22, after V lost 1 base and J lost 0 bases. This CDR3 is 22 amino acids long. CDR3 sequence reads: CASSELSSGLSTIPTSTDTQYF. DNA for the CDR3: TGCGCCAGCAGTGAGTTGTCTAGCGGATTAAGCACTATACCAACAAGCACAGATACGCAGTATTTT.

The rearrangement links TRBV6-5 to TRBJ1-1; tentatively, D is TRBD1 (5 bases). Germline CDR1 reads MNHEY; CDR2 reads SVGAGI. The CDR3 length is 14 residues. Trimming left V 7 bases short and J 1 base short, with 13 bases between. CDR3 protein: CASTPGRGNTEAFF. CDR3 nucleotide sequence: TGTGCCAGCACTCCGGGGAGGGGGAACACTGAAGCTTTCTTT.

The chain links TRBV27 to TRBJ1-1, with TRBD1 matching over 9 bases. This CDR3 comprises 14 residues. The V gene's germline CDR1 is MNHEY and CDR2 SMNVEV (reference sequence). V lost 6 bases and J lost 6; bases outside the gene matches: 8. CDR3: CASRLGQGFPEAFF. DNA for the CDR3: TGTGCCAGCAGGTTGGGACAGGGATTCCCTGAAGCTTTCTTT.

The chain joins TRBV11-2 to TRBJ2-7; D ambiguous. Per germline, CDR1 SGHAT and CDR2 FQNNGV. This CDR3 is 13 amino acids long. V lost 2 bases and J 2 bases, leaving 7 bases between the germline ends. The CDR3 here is CASSLYSTYEQYF. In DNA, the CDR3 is TGTGCCAGCAGCTTATACAGTACCTACGAGCAGTACTTC.

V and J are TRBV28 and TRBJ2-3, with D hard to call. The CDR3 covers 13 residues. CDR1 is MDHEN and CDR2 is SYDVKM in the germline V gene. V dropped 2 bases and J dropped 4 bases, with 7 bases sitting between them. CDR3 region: CASSLEHPDTQYF. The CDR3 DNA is TGTGCCAGCAGTTTAGAGCACCCAGATACGCAGTATTTT.

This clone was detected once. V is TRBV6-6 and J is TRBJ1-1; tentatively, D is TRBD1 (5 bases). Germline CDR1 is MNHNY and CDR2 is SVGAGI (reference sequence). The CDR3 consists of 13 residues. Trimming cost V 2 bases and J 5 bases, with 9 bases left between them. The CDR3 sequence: CASSYGRGTEAFF. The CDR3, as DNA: TGTGCCAGCAGTTACGGGAGGGGAACTGAAGCTTTCTTT.

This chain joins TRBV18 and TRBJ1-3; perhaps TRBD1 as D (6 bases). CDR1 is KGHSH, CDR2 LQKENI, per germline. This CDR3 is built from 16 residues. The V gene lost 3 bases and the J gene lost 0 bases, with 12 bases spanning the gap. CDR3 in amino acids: CASSPQQGFSGNTIYF. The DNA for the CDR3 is TGTGCCAGCTCACCGCAACAGGGCTTCTCTGGAAACACCATATATTTT.

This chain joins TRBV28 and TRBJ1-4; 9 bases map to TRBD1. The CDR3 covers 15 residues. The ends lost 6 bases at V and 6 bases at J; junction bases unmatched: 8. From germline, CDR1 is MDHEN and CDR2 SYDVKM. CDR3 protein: CASSLFRDRDEKLFF. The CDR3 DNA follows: TGTGCCAGCAGCCTCTTCCGGGACAGGGATGAAAAACTGTTTTTT. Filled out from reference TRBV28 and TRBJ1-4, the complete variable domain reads DVKVTQSSRYLVKRTGEKVFLECVQDMDHENMFWYRQDPGLGLRLIYFSYDVKMKEKGDIPEGYSVSREKKERFSLILESASTNQTSMYLCASSLFRDRDEKLFFGSGTQLSVL.

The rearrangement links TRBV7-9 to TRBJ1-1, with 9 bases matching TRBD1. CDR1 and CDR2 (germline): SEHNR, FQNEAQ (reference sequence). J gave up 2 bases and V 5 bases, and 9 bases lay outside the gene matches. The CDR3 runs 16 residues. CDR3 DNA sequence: TGTGCCAGCAGCAGACTTCCGGGACAGGGAAACACTGAAGCTTTCTTT. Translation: CASSRLPGQGNTEAFF.

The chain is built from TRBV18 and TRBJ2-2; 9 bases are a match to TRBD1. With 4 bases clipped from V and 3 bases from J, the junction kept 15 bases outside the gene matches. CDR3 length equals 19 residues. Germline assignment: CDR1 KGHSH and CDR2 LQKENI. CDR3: CASSQLPRDRESDTGELFF. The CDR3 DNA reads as TGTGCCAGCTCACAACTACCCCGGGACAGGGAGTCGGACACCGGGGAGCTGTTTTTT.

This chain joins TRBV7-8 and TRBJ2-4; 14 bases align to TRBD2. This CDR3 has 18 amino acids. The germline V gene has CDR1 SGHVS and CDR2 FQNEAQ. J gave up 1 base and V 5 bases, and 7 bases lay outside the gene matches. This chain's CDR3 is CASSNGLAGGGAKNIQYF. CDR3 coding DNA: TGTGCCAGCAGCAACGGACTAGCGGGAGGAGGGGCCAAAAACATTCAGTACTTC.

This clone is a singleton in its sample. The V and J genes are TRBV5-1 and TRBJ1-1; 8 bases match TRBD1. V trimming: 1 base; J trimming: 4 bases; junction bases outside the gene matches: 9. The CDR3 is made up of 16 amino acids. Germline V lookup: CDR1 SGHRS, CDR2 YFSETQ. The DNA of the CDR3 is TGCGCCAGCAGCTTGAGCGCAGGGGGCATGTTCACTGAAGCTTTCTTT. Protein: CASSLSAGGMFTEAFF.

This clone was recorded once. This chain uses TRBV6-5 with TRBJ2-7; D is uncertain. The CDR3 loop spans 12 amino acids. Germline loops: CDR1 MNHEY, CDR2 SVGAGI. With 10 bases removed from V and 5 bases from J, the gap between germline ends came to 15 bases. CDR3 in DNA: TGTGCCACCACGGACCCCCCGCACGAGCAGTACTTC. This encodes CATTDPPHEQYF.

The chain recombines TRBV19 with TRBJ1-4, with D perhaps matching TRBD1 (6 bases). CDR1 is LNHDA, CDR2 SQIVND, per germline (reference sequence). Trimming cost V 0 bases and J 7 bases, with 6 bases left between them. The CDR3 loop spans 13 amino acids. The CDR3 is CASSIDRGEKLFF. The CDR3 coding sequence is TGTGCCAGTAGTATAGACAGGGGTGAAAAACTGTTTTTT.

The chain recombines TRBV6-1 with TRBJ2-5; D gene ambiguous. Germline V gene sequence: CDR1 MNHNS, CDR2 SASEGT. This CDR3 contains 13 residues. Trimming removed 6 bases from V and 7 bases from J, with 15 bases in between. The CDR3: CASSPVSVGTQYF. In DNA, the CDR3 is TGTGCCAGCAGCCCGGTTTCTGTGGGGACCCAGTACTTC.

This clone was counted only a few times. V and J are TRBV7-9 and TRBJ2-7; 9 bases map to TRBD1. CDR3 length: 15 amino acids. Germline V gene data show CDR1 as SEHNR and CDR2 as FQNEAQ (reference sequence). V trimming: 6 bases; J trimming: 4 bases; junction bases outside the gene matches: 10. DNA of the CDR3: TGTGCCAGCAGTTCCGGGACAGGGATTACTTACGAGCAGTACTTC. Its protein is CASSSGTGITYEQYF.

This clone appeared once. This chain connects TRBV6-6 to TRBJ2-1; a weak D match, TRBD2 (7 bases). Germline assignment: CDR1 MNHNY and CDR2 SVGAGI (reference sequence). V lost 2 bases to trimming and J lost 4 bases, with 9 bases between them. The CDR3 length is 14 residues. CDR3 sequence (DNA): TGTGCCAGCAGTTACAGGGGGGGGTACAATGAGCAGTTCTTC. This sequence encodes CASSYRGGYNEQFF.

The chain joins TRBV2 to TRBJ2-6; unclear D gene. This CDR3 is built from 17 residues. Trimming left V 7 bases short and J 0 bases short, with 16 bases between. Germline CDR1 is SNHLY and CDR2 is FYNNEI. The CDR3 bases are TGTGCCAGCATTAAAAGTACAGTCGTCTCTGGGGCCAACGTCCTGACTTTC. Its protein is CASIKSTVVSGANVLTF.

The CDR3 region has the DNA TGTGCCAGCAGCGTAGAGGGCAGGGGGGACAATGAGCAGTTCTTC. Its translation is CASSVEGRGDNEQFF. This chain joins TRBV9 and TRBJ2-1; weak D call: TRBD1 (7 bases). The ends were cut back, 0 bases at V and 5 bases at J, with 12 bases in the middle. Germline values: CDR1 SGDLS, CDR2 YYNGEE. The CDR3 extends over 15 amino acids.

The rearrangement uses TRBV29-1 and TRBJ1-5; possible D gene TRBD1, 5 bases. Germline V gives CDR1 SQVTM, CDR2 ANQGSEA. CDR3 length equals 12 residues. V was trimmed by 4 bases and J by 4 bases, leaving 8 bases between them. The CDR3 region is CSVAGTNQPQHF. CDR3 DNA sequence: TGCAGCGTTGCAGGGACGAATCAGCCCCAGCATTTT.

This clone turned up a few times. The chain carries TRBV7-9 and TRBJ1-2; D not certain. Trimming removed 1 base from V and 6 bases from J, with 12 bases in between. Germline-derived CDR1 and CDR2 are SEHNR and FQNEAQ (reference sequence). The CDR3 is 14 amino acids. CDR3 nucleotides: TGTGCCAGCAGCTTAGACGCCTTTTCCGATGGCTACACCTTC. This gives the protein CASSLDAFSDGYTF.

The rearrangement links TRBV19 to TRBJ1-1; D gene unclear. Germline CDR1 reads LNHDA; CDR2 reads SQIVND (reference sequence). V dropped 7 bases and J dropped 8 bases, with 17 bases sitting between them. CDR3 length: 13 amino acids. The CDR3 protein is CASNFGESLEAFF. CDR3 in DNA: TGTGCCAGTAACTTCGGGGAGAGCCTCGAAGCTTTCTTT.